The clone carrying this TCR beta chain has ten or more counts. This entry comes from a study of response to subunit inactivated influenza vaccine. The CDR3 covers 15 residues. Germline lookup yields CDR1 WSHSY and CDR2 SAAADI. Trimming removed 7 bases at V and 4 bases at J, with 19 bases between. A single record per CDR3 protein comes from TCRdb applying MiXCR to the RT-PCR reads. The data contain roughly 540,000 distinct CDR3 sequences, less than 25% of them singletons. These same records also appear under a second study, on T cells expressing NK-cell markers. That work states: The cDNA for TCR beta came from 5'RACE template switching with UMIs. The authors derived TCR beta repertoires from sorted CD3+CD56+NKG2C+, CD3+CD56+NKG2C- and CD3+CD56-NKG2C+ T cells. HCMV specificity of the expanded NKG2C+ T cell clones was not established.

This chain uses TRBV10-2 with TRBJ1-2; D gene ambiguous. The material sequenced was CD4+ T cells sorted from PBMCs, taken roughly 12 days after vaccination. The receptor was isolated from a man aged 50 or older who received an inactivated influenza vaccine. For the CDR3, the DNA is TGCGCCAGCACCCTCCTCTTCGGGGTGGGCTATGGCTACACCTTC. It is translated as CASTLLFGVGYGYTF.